This T cell receptor (beta chain) was sequenced during a study of T cell responses to AZD1222 COVID-19 vaccine. V dropped 3 bases and J dropped 5 bases, with 10 bases sitting between them. The CDR3 is 14 amino acids. Germline V CDR1 and CDR2: MGHDK, SYGVNS. Data came from immunoSEQ multiplex PCR; TCRdb stores just in-frame clones and leaves some out. The sample has some 180,000 clones, around 93% seen once. Study-wide results and limits: Compared with day 0, the breadth and depth of the Spike-specific TCR repertoire rose significantly after two doses of AZD1222. Reportedly, nearly half the spike-specific TCRs target unmutated variant regions. Females outnumbered males among donors, who were mostly white British; clonal diversity was possibly underestimated.

This clone came up once. Its antigen is not known. The TCR sequence derives from an adult who received the MenACWY meningococcal vaccine as a control. The sequencing used peripheral blood, collected 28 days after the second dose of the MenACWY control vaccine. The genes are TRBV25-1 and TRBJ2-2; possibly TRBD1 for D (6 bases). The CDR3 loop is CASSEDRLTGELFF. CDR3 bases: TGTGCCAGCAGTGAGGACAGATTGACCGGGGAGCTGTTTTTT.